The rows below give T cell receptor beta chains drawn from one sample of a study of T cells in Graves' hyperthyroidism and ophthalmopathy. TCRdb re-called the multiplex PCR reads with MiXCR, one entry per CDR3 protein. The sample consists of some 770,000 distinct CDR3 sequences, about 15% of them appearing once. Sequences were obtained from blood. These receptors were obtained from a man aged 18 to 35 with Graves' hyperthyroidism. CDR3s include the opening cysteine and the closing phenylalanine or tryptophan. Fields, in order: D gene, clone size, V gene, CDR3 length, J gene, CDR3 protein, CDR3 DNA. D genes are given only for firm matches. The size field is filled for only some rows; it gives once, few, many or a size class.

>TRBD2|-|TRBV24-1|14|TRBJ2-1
CATSSSGDYNEQFF
TGTGCCACCAGTTCTAGCGGGGACTACAATGAGCAGTTCTTC
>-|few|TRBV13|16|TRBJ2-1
CASSRLDWGSYNEQFF
TGTGCCAGCAGCCGGTTAGACTGGGGATCCTACAATGAGCAGTTCTTC
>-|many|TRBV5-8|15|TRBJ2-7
CASSLEGGVSYEQYF
TGTGCCAGCAGCTTGGAGGGGGGAGTGTCCTACGAGCAGTACTTC
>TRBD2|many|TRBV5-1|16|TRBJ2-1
CASTRSLADSYNEQFF
TGCGCCAGCACCCGTAGCCTAGCGGACTCCTACAATGAGCAGTTCTTC
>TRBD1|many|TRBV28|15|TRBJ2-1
CASSSGTEGWNEQFF
TGTGCCAGCAGCTCCGGGACAGAGGGTTGGAATGAGCAGTTCTTC
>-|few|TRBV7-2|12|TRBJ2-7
CASSRRAGEQYF
TGTGCCAGCAGCCGGAGGGCCGGGGAGCAGTACTTC
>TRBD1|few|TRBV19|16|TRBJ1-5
CASSPLGQDSNQPQHF
TGTGCCAGTAGTCCCCTCGGACAGGACTCCAATCAGCCCCAGCATTTT
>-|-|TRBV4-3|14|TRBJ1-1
CASSQDRRETEAFF
TGCGCCAGCAGCCAAGATCGGAGGGAAACTGAAGCTTTCTTT
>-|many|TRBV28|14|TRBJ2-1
CASSFGSSYNEQFF
TGTGCCAGCAGTTTTGGAAGCTCCTACAATGAGCAGTTCTTC
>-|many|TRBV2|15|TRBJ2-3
CASSGSDTSTDTQYF
TGTGCCAGCAGTGGGTCGGATACTAGCACAGATACGCAGTATTTT
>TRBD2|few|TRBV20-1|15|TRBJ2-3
CSASGTSGRADTQYF
TGCAGTGCTAGTGGGACTAGCGGGAGAGCAGATACGCAGTATTTT
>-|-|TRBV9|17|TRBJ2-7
CASSGGGSRRGAYEQYF
TGTGCCAGCAGCGGAGGTGGCTCGCGCCGCGGGGCCTACGAGCAGTACTTC
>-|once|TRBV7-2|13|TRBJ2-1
CASSADGGGWQFF
TGTGCCAGCAGCGCCGATGGAGGAGGGTGGCAGTTCTTC
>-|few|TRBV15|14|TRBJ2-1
CATSTTTGYNEQFF
TGTGCCACCAGCACCACGACAGGATACAATGAGCAGTTCTTC
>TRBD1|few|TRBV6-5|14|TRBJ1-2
CASSYPGTAWGYTF
TGTGCCAGCAGTTACCCGGGGACAGCCTGGGGCTACACCTTC
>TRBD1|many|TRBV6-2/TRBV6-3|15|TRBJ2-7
CASSLRQGGPYEQYF
TGTGCCAGCAGCCTAAGACAGGGGGGTCCCTACGAGCAGTACTTC
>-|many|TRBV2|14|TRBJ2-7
CAGSDVGLTYEQYF
TGTGCCGGGTCGGACGTCGGGCTGACCTACGAGCAGTACTTC
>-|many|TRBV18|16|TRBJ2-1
CASSPPGRGVVNEQFF
TGTGCCAGCTCACCACCGGGCAGGGGGGTCGTCAATGAGCAGTTCTTC
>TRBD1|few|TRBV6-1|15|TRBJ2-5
CASRPWDRVQETQYF
TGTGCCAGCCGCCCATGGGACAGGGTACAAGAGACCCAGTACTTC
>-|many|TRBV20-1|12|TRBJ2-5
CSARQVGGTQYF
TGCAGTGCTAGACAGGTTGGGGGGACCCAGTACTTC
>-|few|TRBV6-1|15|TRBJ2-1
CASSPWRDSYNEQFF
TGTGCCAGCAGCCCCTGGCGGGACTCCTACAATGAGCAGTTCTTC
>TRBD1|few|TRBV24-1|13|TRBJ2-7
CATTAGQGSEQYF
TGTGCCACCACCGCGGGACAGGGGAGCGAGCAGTACTTC
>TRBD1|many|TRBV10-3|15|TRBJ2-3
CAISQNRGQGDTQYF
TGTGCCATCAGCCAAAACAGGGGCCAGGGAGATACGCAGTATTTT
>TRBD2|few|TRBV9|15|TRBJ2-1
CASSSSGTSTIEQFF
TGTGCCAGCAGCTCCTCCGGGACTAGTACAATTGAGCAGTTCTTC
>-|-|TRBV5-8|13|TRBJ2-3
CAIGVGSTDTQYF
TGTGCCATAGGGGTCGGGAGCACAGATACGCAGTATTTT
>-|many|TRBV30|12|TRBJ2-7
CAWSALWSEQYF
TGTGCCTGGAGTGCCCTTTGGAGCGAGCAGTACTTC
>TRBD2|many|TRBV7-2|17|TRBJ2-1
CASSLGSWGGPYNEQFF
TGTGCCAGCAGCCTGGGATCGTGGGGAGGGCCTTACAATGAGCAGTTCTTC
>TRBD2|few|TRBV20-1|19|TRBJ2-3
CSARSQLAGGLSSTDTQYF
TGCAGTGCTAGGTCTCAGCTAGCGGGGGGACTGTCGAGCACAGATACGCAGTATTTT
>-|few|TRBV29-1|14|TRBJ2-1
CSVVSGTSYNEQFF
TGCAGCGTTGTTAGCGGAACCTCCTACAATGAGCAGTTCTTC
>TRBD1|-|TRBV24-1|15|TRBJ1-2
CATSDNRGLADGYTF
TGTGCCACCAGTGACAACAGGGGGCTTGCCGACGGCTACACCTTC
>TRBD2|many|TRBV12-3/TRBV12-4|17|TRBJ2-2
CASSPGRGGINTGELFF
TGTGCCAGCAGTCCCGGGCGGGGGGGGATAAACACCGGGGAGCTGTTTTTT
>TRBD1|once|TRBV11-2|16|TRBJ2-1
CASSQDGDRGDVEQFF
TGTGCCAGCAGCCAAGATGGGGACAGGGGGGATGTTGAGCAGTTCTTC
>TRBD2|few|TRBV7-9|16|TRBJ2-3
CASSLAGGRAGDTQYF
TGTGCCAGCAGCTTAGCTGGCGGGAGGGCCGGAGATACGCAGTATTTT
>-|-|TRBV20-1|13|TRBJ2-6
CSAQHTGANVLTF
TGCAGTGCCCAGCACACTGGGGCCAACGTCCTGACTTTC
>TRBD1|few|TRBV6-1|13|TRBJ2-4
CASSPRTGGTQYF
TGTGCCAGCAGCCCGAGGACAGGGGGAACTCAGTACTTC
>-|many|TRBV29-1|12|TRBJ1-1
CSGRQMNTEAFF
TGCAGCGGTAGACAGATGAACACTGAAGCTTTCTTT
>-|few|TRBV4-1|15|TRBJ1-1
CASSQVVRGGGEAFF
TGCGCCAGCAGCCAAGTGGTGCGGGGGGGTGGTGAAGCTTTCTTT
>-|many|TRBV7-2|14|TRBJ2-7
CASSSRTYSYEQYF
TGTGCCAGCAGCTCGAGGACCTATTCCTACGAGCAGTACTTC
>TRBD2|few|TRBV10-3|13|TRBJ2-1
CAISEGTRSYQFF
TGTGCCATCAGTGAAGGGACTAGGTCCTACCAGTTCTTC
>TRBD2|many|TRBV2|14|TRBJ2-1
CASTPRLAGDEQFF
TGTGCCAGCACCCCAAGACTAGCAGGAGATGAGCAGTTCTTC
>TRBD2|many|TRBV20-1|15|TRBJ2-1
CSAWQPGTNYNEQFF
TGCAGTGCTTGGCAGCCCGGGACTAACTACAATGAGCAGTTCTTC